This T cell receptor (beta chain) was identified in a study of cytomegalovirus exposure and HLA in healthy donors. CDR1 is MGHDK and CDR2 is SYGVNS in the germline V gene. V lost 0 bases, J lost 4 bases, and 12 bases lay in between. The CDR3 extends over 15 amino acids. 13 Jbeta primers and 60 Vbeta primers were used for the PCR. The method was immunoSEQ multiplex PCR; TCRdb's version includes in-frame clones alone and lacks a portion of them. The sample carries approximately 300,000 clones, about 80% recorded once. Sequences were obtained from PBMCs. The TCR was taken from a girl aged 2 to 9 in good health and CMV-seronegative. The chain carries TRBV25-1 and TRBJ1-2; D is unresolved. Here the CDR3 DNA reads TGTGCCAGCAGTGAATATTATGCTGAGATCTATGGCTACACCTTC. Translating it yields CASSEYYAEIYGYTF.